The rows below give T cell receptor beta chains drawn from one sample of a study of PD-L1 blockade in urothelial cancer. The assay was immunoSEQ multiplex PCR, and TCRdb's table has in-frame clones only and misses some. The sample shows roughly 36,000 clones, roughly 89% of them seen only once. The sample here was PBMCs, taken around atezolizumab (anti-PD-L1) treatment. These receptors all come from a man aged 55 to 69 with urothelial cancer. CDR3s include the opening cysteine and the closing phenylalanine or tryptophan. The D gene is left open where the match is weak. Size is stated for part of the rows, as once, few or many counts, or as a class when the clone is expanded.

NA,TRBV18,TRBJ2-5,NA,TGTGCCAGCTCACCCGGGAGAAAAGAGACCCAGTACTTC,CASSPGRKETQYF
NA,TRBV5-5,TRBJ2-2,NA,TGTGCCAGCAGCCTAAGACCACAGGGAAACCCCACCGGGGAGCTGTTTTTT,CASSLRPQGNPTGELFF
NA,TRBV29-1,TRBJ1-2,NA,TGCAGCGCCGCGGCGCAGCCTGCTAACTATGGCTACACCTTC,CSAAAQPANYGYTF
TRBD1,TRBV28,TRBJ2-7,NA,TGTGCCAGCAGTTCATCCGGGACAGGGGAACCTTCCTACGAGCAGTACTTC,CASSSSGTGEPSYEQYF
NA,TRBV5-4,TRBJ1-1,NA,TGTGCCAGCAGCTTCTCGACAGGAGTGAACACTGAAGCTTTCTTT,CASSFSTGVNTEAFF
TRBD1,TRBV29-1,TRBJ2-7,few,TGCAGCGTCCGAGGGGGCTCGAGTGAGCAGTACTTC,CSVRGGSSEQYF
NA,TRBV7-6,TRBJ2-5,NA,TGTGCCAGCAGCTCCGTACAAGAGACCCAGTACTTC,CASSSVQETQYF
TRBD2,TRBV27,TRBJ2-4,NA,TGTGCCCGGGGACTAGCGGGGGCCCCGGTGGCCAAAAACATTCAGTACTTC,CARGLAGAPVAKNIQYF
NA,TRBV19,TRBJ1-5,NA,TGTGCCAGTAGTATAGGTCCCCGAGGCCCCTCCTTAAATCAGCCCCAGCATTTT,CASSIGPRGPSLNQPQHF
TRBD1,TRBV4-3,TRBJ2-4,NA,TGCGCCAGCAGCCAGGACAGGGGGTTGGGAAACATTCAGTACTTC,CASSQDRGLGNIQYF
NA,TRBV6-6,TRBJ2-7,NA,TGTGCCACCCGAGGGCCTCCTTACGAGCAGTACTTC,CATRGPPYEQYF
NA,TRBV19,TRBJ2-7,once,TGTGCCAGTAGTATTCTAGGACAGCCACAGTACTTC,CASSILGQPQYF
TRBD1,TRBV14,TRBJ2-5,once,TGTGCCAGCAGAGCGGACAGGCAATGGGCCCAGTACTTC,CASRADRQWAQYF
TRBD1,TRBV5-1,TRBJ2-7,NA,TGCGCCAGCAGCTTGGGCGCAGGGGGCTCCTACGAGCAGTACTTC,CASSLGAGGSYEQYF
TRBD2,TRBV6-1,TRBJ2-1,NA,TGTGCCAGCAGTATTTCTAGCGGGAGTTACAATGAGCAGTTCTTC,CASSISSGSYNEQFF